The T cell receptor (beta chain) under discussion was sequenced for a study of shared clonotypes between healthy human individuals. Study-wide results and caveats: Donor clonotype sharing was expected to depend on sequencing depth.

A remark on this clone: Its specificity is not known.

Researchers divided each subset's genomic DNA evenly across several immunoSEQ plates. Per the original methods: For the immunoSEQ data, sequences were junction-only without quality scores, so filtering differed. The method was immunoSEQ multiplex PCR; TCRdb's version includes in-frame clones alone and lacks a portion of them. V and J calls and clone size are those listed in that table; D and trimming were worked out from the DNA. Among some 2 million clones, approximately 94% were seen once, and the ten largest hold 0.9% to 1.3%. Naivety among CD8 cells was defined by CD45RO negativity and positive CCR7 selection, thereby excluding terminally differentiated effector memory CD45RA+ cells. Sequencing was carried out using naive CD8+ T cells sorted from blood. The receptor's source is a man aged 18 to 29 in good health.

CDR3 loop: CASSGGTLSYNEQFF. In DNA form, the CDR3 reads TGTGCCAGCAGTGGGGGGACACTTTCCTACAATGAGCAGTTCTTC. V gene TRBV2 combines with J gene TRBJ2-1; tentative D call: TRBD1 (6 bases). Germline lookup yields CDR1 SNHLY and CDR2 FYNNEI. CDR3 length: 15 amino acids. Trimming stripped 4 bases from V and 1 base from J, with 11 bases between.